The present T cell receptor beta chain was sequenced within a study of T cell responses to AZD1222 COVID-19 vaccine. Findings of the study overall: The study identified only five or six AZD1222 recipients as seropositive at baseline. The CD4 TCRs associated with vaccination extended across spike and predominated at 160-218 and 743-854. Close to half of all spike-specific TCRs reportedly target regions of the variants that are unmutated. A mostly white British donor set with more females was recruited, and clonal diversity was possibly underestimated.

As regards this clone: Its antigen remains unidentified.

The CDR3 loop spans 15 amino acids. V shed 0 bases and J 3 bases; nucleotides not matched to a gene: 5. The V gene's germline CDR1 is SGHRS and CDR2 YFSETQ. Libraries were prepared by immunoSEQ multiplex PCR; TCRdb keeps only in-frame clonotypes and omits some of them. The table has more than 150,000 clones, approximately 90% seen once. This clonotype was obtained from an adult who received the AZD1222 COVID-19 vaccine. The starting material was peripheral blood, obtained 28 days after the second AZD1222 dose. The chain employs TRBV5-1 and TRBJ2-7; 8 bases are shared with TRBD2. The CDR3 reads CASSLVSGTFYEQYF. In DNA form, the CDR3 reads TGCGCCAGCAGCTTGGTTAGCGGGACTTTCTACGAGCAGTACTTC.